This T cell receptor beta chain was sequenced for a study of OX40 agonist ivuxolimab in advanced cancers. Profiling relied on immunoSEQ multiplex PCR, and the TCRdb table lists in-frame clones only, not all of them. Counted here are around 59,000 clones, 86% occurring once; the ten biggest clones make up roughly 0.99%. Points on this clone: An end of the junction does not agree with germline; a read error may underlie this.

Germline values: CDR1 SSHAT, CDR2 FNYEAQ (reference sequence). The CDR3 has 13 amino acids. The receptor was derived from an adult with an advanced solid tumor such as melanoma, head and neck, liver or kidney cancer. The V and J genes are TRBV7-7 and TRBJ2-7; 7 bases are shared with TRBD1. The source was CD4+ or CD8+ T cells sorted from blood, collected in a trial of the OX40 agonist ivuxolimab. The CDR3 loop is CASSLVGGDEQYF. In nucleotides, the CDR3 is TGTGCTAGCAGCTTAGTAGGGGGCGATGAGCAGTACTTC.